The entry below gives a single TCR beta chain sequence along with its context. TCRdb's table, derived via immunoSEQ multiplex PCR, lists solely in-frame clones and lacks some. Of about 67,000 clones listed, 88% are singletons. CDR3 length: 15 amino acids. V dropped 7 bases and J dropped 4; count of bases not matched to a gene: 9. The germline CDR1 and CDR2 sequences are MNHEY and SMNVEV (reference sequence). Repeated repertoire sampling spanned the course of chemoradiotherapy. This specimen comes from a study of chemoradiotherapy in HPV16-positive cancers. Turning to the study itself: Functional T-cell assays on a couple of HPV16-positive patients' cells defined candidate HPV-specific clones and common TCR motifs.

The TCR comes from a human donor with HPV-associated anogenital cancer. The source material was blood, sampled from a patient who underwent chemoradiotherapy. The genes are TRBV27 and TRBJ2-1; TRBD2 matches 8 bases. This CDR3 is CASNLLPGGYNEQFF. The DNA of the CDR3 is TGTGCCAGCAATCTTCTACCGGGAGGGTACAATGAGCAGTTCTTC.